This T cell receptor beta chain was retrieved from a study of radiotherapy plus CTLA-4 blockade in lung cancer. Study details: Patients showed objective responses in under 20% of cases and disease control in roughly 31%.

Study-wide results and limits: TCR clones from tumors expanded in blood after radiotherapy plus ipilimumab.

Method: immunoSEQ multiplex PCR; TCRdb's copy keeps in-frame clones and lacks some. The data contain 65,000 to 95,000 clones, around nine tenths of them singletons. The ends were cut back, 5 bases at V and 0 bases at J, with 11 bases in the middle. Germline lookup yields CDR1 KGHSH and CDR2 LQKENI. The CDR3 contains 15 residues. This clone qualifies as medium-sized. The target antigen is unknown. Sequenced material: peripheral blood, taken from a patient treated with radiotherapy plus ipilimumab. The chain uses TRBV18 and TRBJ1-3; D possibly corresponds to TRBD1 (6 bases). The clonotype originates from a human donor with non-small cell lung cancer who had stable disease on radiotherapy plus ipilimumab. This CDR3 is CASSVGQPSGNTIYF. CDR3 DNA sequence: TGTGCCAGCTCAGTTGGACAGCCCTCTGGAAACACCATATATTTT.